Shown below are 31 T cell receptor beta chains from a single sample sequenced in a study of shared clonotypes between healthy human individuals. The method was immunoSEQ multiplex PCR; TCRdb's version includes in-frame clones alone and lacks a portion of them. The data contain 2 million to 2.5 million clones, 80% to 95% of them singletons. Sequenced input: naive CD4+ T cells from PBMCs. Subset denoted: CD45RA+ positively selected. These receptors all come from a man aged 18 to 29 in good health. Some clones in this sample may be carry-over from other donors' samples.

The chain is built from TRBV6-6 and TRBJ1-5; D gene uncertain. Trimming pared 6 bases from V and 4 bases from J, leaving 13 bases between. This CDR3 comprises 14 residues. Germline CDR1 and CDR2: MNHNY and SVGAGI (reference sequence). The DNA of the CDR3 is TGTGCCAGCAGCTACATGGGCGGTAATCAGCCCCAGCATTTT. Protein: CASSYMGGNQPQHF.

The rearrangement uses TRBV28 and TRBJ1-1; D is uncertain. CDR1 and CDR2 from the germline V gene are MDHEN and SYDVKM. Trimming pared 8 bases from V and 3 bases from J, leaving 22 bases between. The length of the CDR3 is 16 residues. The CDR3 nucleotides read TGTGCCAGCTTTGGGCCAGGATCACAAGCTCACACTGAAGCTTTCTTT. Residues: CASFGPGSQAHTEAFF.

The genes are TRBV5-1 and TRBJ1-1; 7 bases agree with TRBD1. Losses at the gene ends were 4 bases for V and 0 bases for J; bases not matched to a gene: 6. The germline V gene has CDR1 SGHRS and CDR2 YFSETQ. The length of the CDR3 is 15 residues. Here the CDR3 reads CASSRTGQLNTEAFF. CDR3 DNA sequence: TGCGCCAGCAGCCGCACGGGACAGCTGAACACTGAAGCTTTCTTT.

Here the CDR3 reads CATVLAGTGNTIYF. CDR3 coding DNA: TGTGCCACCGTACTAGCCGGGACAGGAAACACCATATATTTT. V usage is TRBV6-6 and J usage is TRBJ1-3, with a weak D call TRBD1 (6 bases). Trimming cost V 10 bases and J 4 bases, with 17 bases left between them. In germline, CDR1 is MNHNY, CDR2 SVGAGI (reference sequence). CDR3 size: 14 residues.

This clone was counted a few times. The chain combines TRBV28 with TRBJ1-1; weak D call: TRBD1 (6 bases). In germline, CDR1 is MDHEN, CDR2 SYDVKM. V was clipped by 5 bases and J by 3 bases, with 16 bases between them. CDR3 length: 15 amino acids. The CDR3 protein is CASSGQGKGDTEAFF. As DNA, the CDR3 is TGTGCCAGCAGTGGGCAGGGGAAGGGGGACACTGAAGCTTTCTTT.

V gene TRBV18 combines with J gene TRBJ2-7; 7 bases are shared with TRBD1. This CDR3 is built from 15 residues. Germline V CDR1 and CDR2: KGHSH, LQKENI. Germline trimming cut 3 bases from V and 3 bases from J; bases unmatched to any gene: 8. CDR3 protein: CASSPVRTGSYEQYF. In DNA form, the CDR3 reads TGTGCCAGCTCACCCGTCCGGACAGGCAGCTACGAGCAGTACTTC.

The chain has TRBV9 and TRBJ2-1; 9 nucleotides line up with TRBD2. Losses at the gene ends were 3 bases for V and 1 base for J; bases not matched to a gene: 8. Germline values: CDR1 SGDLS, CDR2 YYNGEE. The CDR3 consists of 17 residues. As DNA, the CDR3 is TGTGCCAGCAGCGGTGGTAGCGGGAGTGTTTCCTACAATGAGCAGTTCTTC. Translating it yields CASSGGSGSVSYNEQFF.

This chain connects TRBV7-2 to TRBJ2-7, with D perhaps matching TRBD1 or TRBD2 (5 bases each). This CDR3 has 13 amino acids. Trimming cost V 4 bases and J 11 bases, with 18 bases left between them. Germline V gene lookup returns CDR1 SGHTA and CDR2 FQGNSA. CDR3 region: CASSSPTGPKKYF. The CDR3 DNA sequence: TGTGCCAGCAGCTCCCCAACGGGGCCTAAGAAGTACTTC.

The CDR3 reads CASRTTGVGGYTF. The CDR3, as DNA: TGTGCCAGCAGGACAACAGGGGTAGGAGGCTACACCTTC. This chain joins TRBV6-1 and TRBJ1-2; 7 bases fit TRBD1. Trimming took 6 bases from V and 8 from J; bases not matched to a gene: 9. The CDR3 is 13 residues long. Germline values: CDR1 MNHNS, CDR2 SASEGT.

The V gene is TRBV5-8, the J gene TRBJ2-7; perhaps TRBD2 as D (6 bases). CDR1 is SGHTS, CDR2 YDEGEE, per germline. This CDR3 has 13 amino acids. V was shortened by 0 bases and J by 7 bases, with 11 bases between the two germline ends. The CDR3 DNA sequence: TGTGCCAGCAGCTTGGCCCGGCGGGGAGAGCAGTACTTC. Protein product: CASSLARRGEQYF.

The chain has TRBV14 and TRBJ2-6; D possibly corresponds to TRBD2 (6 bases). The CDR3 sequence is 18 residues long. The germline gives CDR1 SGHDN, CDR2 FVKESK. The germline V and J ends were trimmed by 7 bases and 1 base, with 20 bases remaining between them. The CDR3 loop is CASKATAGRESGANVLTF. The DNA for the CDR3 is TGTGCCAGCAAAGCCACGGCGGGACGAGAGTCTGGGGCCAACGTCCTGACTTTC.

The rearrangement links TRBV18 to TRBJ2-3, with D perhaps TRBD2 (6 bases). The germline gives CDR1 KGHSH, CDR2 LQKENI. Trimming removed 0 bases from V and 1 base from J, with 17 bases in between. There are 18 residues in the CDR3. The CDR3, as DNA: TGTGCCAGCTCACCACCCATCGGGGAGGCCCAAGGCACAGATACGCAGTATTTT. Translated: CASSPPIGEAQGTDTQYF.

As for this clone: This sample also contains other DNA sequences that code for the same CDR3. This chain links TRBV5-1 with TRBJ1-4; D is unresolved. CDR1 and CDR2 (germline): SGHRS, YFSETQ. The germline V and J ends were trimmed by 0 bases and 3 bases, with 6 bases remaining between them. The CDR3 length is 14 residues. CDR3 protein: CASSLGGPNEKLFF. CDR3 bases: TGCGCCAGCAGCTTGGGAGGGCCTAATGAAAAACTGTTTTTT.

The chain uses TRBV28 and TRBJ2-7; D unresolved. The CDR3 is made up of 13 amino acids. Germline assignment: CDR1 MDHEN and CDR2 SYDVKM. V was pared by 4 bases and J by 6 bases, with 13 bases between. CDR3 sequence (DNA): TGTGCCAGCAGTTCCAACCTACGTCCCGAGCAGTACTTC. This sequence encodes CASSSNLRPEQYF.

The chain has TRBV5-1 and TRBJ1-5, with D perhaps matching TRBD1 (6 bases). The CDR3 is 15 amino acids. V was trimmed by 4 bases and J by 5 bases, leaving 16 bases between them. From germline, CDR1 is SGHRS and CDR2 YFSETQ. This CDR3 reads CASSLNGQPDQPQHF. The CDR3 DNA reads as TGCGCCAGCAGCCTCAACGGACAGCCCGATCAGCCCCAGCATTTT.

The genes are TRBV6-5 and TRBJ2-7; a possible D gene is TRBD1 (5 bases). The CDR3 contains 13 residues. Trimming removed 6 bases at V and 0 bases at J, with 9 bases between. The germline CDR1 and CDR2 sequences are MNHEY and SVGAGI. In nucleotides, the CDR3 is TGTGCCAGCAGAAGCGACAGCTCCTACGAGCAGTACTTC. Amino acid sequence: CASRSDSSYEQYF.

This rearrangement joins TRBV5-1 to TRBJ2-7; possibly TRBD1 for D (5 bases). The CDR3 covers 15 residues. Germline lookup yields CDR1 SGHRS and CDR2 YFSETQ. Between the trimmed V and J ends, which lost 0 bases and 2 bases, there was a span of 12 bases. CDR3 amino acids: CASSLGTGTAYEQYF. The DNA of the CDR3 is TGCGCCAGCAGCTTGGGAACAGGTACAGCCTACGAGCAGTACTTC.

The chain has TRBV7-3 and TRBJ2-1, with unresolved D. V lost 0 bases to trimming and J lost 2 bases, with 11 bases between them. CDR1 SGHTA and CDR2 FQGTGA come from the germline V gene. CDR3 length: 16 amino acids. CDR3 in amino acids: CASSLTGHTTYNEQFF. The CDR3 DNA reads TGTGCCAGCAGCTTAACTGGGCATACAACCTACAATGAGCAGTTCTTC. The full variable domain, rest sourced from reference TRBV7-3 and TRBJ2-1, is GAGVSQTPSNKVTEKGKYVELRCDPISGHTALYWYRQSLGQGPEFLIYFQGTGAADDSGLPNDRFFAVRPEGSVSTLKIQRTERGDSAVYLCASSLTGHTTYNEQFFGPGTRLTVL.

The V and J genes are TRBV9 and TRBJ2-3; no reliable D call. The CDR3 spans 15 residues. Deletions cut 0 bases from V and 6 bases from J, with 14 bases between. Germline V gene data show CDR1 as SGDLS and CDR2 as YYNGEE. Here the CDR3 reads CASSVDRDPRDTQYF. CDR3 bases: TGTGCCAGCAGCGTAGACCGAGACCCAAGGGATACGCAGTATTTT.

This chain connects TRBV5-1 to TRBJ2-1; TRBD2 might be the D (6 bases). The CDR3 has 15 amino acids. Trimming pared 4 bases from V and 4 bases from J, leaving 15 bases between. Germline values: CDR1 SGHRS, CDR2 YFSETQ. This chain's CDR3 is CASSLLAHQYNEQFF. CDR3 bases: TGCGCCAGCAGCCTCCTAGCGCATCAATACAATGAGCAGTTCTTC.

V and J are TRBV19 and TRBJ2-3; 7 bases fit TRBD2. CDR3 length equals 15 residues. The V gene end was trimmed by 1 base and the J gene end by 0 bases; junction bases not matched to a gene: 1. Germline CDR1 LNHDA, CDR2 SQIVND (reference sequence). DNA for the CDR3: TGTGCCAGTAGTATAGCCGGGGGGAGCACAGATACGCAGTATTTT. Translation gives CASSIAGGSTDTQYF.

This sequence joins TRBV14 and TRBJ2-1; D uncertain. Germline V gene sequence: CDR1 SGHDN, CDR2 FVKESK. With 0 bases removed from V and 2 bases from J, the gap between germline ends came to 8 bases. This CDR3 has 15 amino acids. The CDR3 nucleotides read TGTGCCAGCAGCCAAGACCAGGCCCCCTACAATGAGCAGTTCTTC. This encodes CASSQDQAPYNEQFF.

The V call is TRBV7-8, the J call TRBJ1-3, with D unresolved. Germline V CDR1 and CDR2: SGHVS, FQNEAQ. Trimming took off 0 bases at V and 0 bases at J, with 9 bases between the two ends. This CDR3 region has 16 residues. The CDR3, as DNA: TGTGCCAGCAGCTTAGCTCGGTTTCTCTCTGGAAACACCATATATTTT. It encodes CASSLARFLSGNTIYF.

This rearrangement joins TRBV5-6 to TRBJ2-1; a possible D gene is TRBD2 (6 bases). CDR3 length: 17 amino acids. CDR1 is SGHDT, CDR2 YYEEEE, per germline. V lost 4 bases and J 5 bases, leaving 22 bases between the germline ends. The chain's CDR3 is CASSPFGGGPSDNEQFF. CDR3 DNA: TGTGCCAGCAGCCCGTTTGGGGGAGGTCCCTCGGACAATGAGCAGTTCTTC.

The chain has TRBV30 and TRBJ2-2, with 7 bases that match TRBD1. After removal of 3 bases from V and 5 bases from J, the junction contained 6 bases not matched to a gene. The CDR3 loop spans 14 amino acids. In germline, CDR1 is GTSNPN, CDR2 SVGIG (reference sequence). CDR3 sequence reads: CAWRARRGTGELFF. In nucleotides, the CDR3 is TGTGCCTGGAGAGCACGCAGGGGGACCGGGGAGCTGTTTTTT.

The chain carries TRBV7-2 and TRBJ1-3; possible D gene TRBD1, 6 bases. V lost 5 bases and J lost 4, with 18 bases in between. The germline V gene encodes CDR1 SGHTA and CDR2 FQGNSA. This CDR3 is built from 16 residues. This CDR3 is CASSAYPGAGGNTIYF. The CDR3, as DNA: TGTGCCAGCAGCGCCTATCCAGGGGCGGGAGGAAACACCATATATTTT.

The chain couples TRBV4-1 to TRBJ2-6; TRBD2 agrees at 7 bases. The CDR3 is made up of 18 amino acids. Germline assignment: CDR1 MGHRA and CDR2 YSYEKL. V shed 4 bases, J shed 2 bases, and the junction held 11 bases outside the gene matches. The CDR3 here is CASSPRGGLVAGANVLTF. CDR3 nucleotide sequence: TGCGCCAGCAGCCCCAGAGGTGGACTAGTGGCTGGGGCCAACGTCCTGACTTTC.

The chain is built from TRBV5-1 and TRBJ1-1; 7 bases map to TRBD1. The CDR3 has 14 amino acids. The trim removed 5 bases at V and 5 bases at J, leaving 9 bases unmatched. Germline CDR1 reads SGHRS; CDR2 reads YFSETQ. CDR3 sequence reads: CASSYTGENTEAFF. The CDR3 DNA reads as TGCGCCAGCAGTTACACAGGGGAAAATACTGAAGCTTTCTTT. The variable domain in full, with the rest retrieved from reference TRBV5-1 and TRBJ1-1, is KAGVTQTPRYLIKTRGQQVTLSCSPISGHRSVSWYQQTPGQGLQFLFEYFSETQRNKGNFPGRFSGRQFSNSRSEMNVSTLELGDSALYLCASSYTGENTEAFFGQGTRLTVV.

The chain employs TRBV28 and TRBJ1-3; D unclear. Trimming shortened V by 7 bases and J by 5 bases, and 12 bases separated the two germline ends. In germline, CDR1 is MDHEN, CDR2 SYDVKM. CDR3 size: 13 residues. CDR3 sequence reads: CASTQDRRNTIYF. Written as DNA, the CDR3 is TGTGCCAGCACCCAAGATCGGAGAAACACCATATATTTT.

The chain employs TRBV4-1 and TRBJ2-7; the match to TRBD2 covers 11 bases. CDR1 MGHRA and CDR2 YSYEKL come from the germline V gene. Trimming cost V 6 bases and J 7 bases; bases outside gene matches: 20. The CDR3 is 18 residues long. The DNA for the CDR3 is TGCGCCAGCAGACCTGACACCCGCCCTAGCGGGAGGCCGGGGGAGCAGTACTTC. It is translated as CASRPDTRPSGRPGEQYF.

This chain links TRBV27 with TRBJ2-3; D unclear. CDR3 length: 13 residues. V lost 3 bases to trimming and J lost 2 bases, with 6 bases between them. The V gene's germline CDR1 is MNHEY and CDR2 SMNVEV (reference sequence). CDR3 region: CASSFLITDTQYF. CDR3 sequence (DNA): TGTGCCAGCAGTTTCCTGATCACAGATACGCAGTATTTT.